One and the same sample provided the 18 T cell receptor beta chains below, sequenced in a study of CD8 T cells in Susac syndrome. About 0.5 to 1 ug RNA was reverse transcribed with random hexamers. Each CDR3 protein gets one entry after TCRdb re-called the immunoSEQ multiplex PCR reads with MiXCR. The sample shows about 160,000 distinct CDR3 sequences, over 85% of them seen only once. Sequencing was carried out using CD4+ T cells from PBMCs. These receptors were collected from a human donor in good health.

This clonotype showed up just a few times. This chain joins TRBV29-1 and TRBJ2-5; 7 bases match TRBD1. The V gene end was trimmed by 3 bases and the J gene end by 0 bases; junction bases not matched to a gene: 4. Germline V gives CDR1 SQVTM, CDR2 ANQGSEA. The CDR3 spans 14 residues. CDR3 sequence: CSVEGQSNQETQYF. The DNA of the CDR3 is TGCAGCGTTGAGGGACAGAGTAACCAAGAGACCCAGTACTTC.

This sequence joins TRBV20-1 and TRBJ1-1; no reliable D call. V was clipped by 0 bases and J by 3 bases, with 11 bases between them. CDR1 is DFQATT and CDR2 is SNEGSKA in the germline V gene (reference sequence). CDR3 length: 14 residues. The DNA of the CDR3 is TGCAGTGCTAGAGATGCTAAGAAGGACACTGAAGCTTTCTTT. It specifies CSARDAKKDTEAFF.

This clonotype has only one observation. V usage is TRBV9 and J usage is TRBJ1-2; D perhaps matches TRBD1 (5 bases). This CDR3 has 15 residues. Germline-derived CDR1 and CDR2 are SGDLS and YYNGEE. Deletions cut 3 bases from V and 0 bases from J, with 12 bases between. This chain's CDR3 is CASSGAPGPNYGYTF. DNA of the CDR3: TGTGCCAGCAGCGGCGCCCCGGGGCCTAACTATGGCTACACCTTC.

The V gene is TRBV20-1, the J gene TRBJ2-1; D is perhaps TRBD1 (5 bases). V lost 0 bases and J 4 bases, leaving 13 bases between the germline ends. The CDR3 length is 15 residues. In germline, CDR1 is DFQATT, CDR2 SNEGSKA (reference sequence). CDR3 sequence (DNA): TGCAGTGCTAGAGAGGTGGCAGGGTTGTACAATGAGCAGTTCTTC. This gives the protein CSAREVAGLYNEQFF.

The V gene is TRBV20-1, the J gene TRBJ2-2; 10 bases agree with TRBD2. Unmatched junction bases numbered 6, after V lost 4 bases and J lost 4 bases. The CDR3 runs 15 residues. Germline V gene data show CDR1 as DFQATT and CDR2 as SNEGSKA (reference sequence). In DNA, the CDR3 is TGCAGTGCTACCAGCGGGGGGGCCACCACCGGGGAGCTGTTTTTT. It codes for CSATSGGATTGELFF.

This sequence joins TRBV9 and TRBJ1-1, with 9 nucleotides matching TRBD1. V was pared by 3 bases and J by 12 bases, with 6 bases of the junction left unmatched. This CDR3 has 12 amino acids. The germline gives CDR1 SGDLS, CDR2 YYNGEE. CDR3 sequence reads: CASSGTGGATFF. In DNA form, the CDR3 reads TGTGCCAGCAGCGGAACAGGGGGCGCGACTTTCTTT.

This chain joins TRBV3-1 and TRBJ2-7, with a weak D call TRBD1 (5 bases). The CDR3 loop spans 13 amino acids. The germline CDR1 and CDR2 sequences are LGHDT and YNNKEL (reference sequence). The V gene lost 5 bases and the J gene lost 6 bases, with 14 bases spanning the gap. This chain's CDR3 is CASSNDRGGEQYF. CDR3 nucleotide sequence: TGTGCCAGCAGCAACGATAGGGGTGGCGAGCAGTACTTC.

The chain combines TRBV7-3 with TRBJ1-2, with D unclear. With 2 bases removed from V and 3 bases from J, the gap between germline ends came to 7 bases. This CDR3 is built from 13 residues. The V gene's germline CDR1 is SGHTA and CDR2 FQGTGA. In DNA form, the CDR3 reads TGTGCCAGCAGCTTAGACGACTACTATGGCTACACCTTC. Its translation: CASSLDDYYGYTF.

The V call is TRBV5-4, the J call TRBJ1-3; D unclear. This CDR3 spans 13 amino acids. V was cut by 3 bases and J by 3 bases, with 7 bases left in between. Per germline, CDR1 SGHNT and CDR2 YYREEE (reference sequence). In DNA form, the CDR3 reads TGTGCCAGCAGCTCAGTTGGTGGAAACACCATATATTTT. It encodes CASSSVGGNTIYF.

The chain joins TRBV7-6 to TRBJ2-7; tentatively, D is TRBD2 (6 bases). The CDR3 consists of 16 residues. Germline V lookup: CDR1 SGHVS, CDR2 FNYEAQ. V was trimmed by 5 bases and J by 5 bases, leaving 22 bases between them. In DNA, the CDR3 is TGTGCCAGCAGCCAAACAGGCGGGGCAAGCGGTGACGAGCAGTACTTC. Its translation is CASSQTGGASGDEQYF.

V usage is TRBV12-3 or TRBV12-4 and J usage is TRBJ1-1, with no clear D. The CDR3 length is 14 residues. The V end was cut by 1 base, the J end by 6 bases, with 12 bases between. CDR3 in DNA: TGTGCCAGCAGTTTAGTGCTGGGGAATTCTGAAGCTTTCTTT. It is translated as CASSLVLGNSEAFF.

The chain combines TRBV2 with TRBJ2-1, with 9 nucleotides matching TRBD2. Germline-derived CDR1 and CDR2 are SNHLY and FYNNEI. This CDR3 comprises 15 residues. V trimming: 5 bases; J trimming: 9 bases; junction bases outside the gene matches: 11. CDR3 sequence reads: CASSYSGGGAGEQFF. CDR3 nucleotides: TGTGCCAGCAGTTATAGCGGGGGTGGAGCCGGTGAGCAGTTCTTC.

This clonotype was counted a few times. The chain carries TRBV7-8 and TRBJ2-7, with D perhaps matching TRBD2 (5 bases). V was cut by 4 bases and J by 5 bases, with 12 bases left in between. The CDR3 length is 13 residues. The V gene's germline CDR1 is SGHVS and CDR2 FQNEAQ. The CDR3 sequence: CASSSPRRDEQYF. The CDR3 DNA reads as TGTGCCAGCAGCTCCCCTCGGCGGGACGAGCAGTACTTC.

The V and J genes are TRBV18 and TRBJ1-2; 7 bases line up with TRBD1. From germline, CDR1 is KGHSH and CDR2 LQKENI. This CDR3 has 15 residues. With V trimmed by 3 bases and J by 4 bases, 8 bases remained unmatched. Here the CDR3 DNA reads TGTGCCAGCTCACCGACGACAGGGAGCAGCTATGGCTACACCTTC. It translates to CASSPTTGSSYGYTF.

This clonotype was seen a handful of times. CDR3: CSASGTSGDTDTQYF. For the CDR3, the DNA is TGCAGTGCGAGTGGGACTAGCGGGGACACAGATACGCAGTATTTT. The J gene is TRBJ2-3, the V gene TRBV20-1, with 13 bases lining up with TRBD2. Losses at the gene ends were 6 bases for V and 2 bases for J; bases not matched to a gene: 5. Germline CDR1 DFQATT, CDR2 SNEGSKA (reference sequence). This CDR3 spans 15 amino acids.

This sequence joins TRBV6-1 and TRBJ2-7; D call uncertain. Per germline, CDR1 MNHNS and CDR2 SASEGT. V shed 0 bases and J shed 10 bases, with 10 bases lying between them. This CDR3 is built from 12 residues. DNA for the CDR3: TGTGCCAGCAGTGAAGCGAGGCCTACACAGTACTTC. This gives the protein CASSEARPTQYF.

The V gene is TRBV7-2, the J gene TRBJ2-7, with D perhaps TRBD1 or TRBD2 (5 bases each). Trimming took 5 bases from V and 9 from J, leaving 26 bases between them. CDR1 is SGHTA and CDR2 is FQGNSA in the germline V gene. This CDR3 comprises 16 residues. The CDR3 coding sequence is TGTGCCAGCAGCCCGAGAGCAGGGCCAATGCGTGGGGGGCAGTACTTC. It specifies CASSPRAGPMRGGQYF.

The rearrangement joins TRBV20-1 to TRBJ1-1; tentatively, D is TRBD1 (6 bases). Germline lookup yields CDR1 DFQATT and CDR2 SNEGSKA (reference sequence). The CDR3 loop spans 14 amino acids. V was shortened by 0 bases and J by 1 base, with 9 bases between the two germline ends. CDR3 sequence reads: CSAREWDKNTEAFF. CDR3 nucleotides: TGCAGTGCTAGAGAGTGGGACAAGAACACTGAAGCTTTCTTT.